Shown below are 17 T cell receptor beta chains from a single sample sequenced in a study of T cell responses to AZD1222 COVID-19 vaccine. Measured with immunoSEQ multiplex PCR; TCRdb has only the in-frame clones, and not every one. The table records some 66,000 clones, 70% to 90% of them present only once. The sequenced sample was peripheral blood, obtained 28 days after the second AZD1222 dose. Every receptor here comes from an adult who received the AZD1222 COVID-19 vaccine.

This chain's CDR3 is CASSTSYEQYF. In nucleotides, the CDR3 is TGTGCCAGCAGTACTTCCTACGAGCAGTACTTC. The chain links TRBV6-2 or TRBV6-3 to TRBJ2-7; D is ambiguous. The CDR3 is 11 residues long. Germline values: CDR1 MNHEY, CDR2 SVGEGT. Trimming cost V 5 bases and J 1 base, with 3 bases left between them.

This clone occurred once. The CDR3 DNA is TGCAGTGCTATGGCCGACTATGGCTACACCTTC. It encodes CSAMADYGYTF. The gene calls are TRBV20-1 and TRBJ1-2; D remains ambiguous. V was pared by 4 bases and J by 3 bases, with 6 bases between. The CDR3 sequence is 11 residues long. Germline assignment: CDR1 DFQATT and CDR2 SNEGSKA (reference sequence).

CDR3 DNA sequence: TGTGCCAGCAGCTTCGGGGGGCTTGACTATGGCTACACCTTC. Residues: CASSFGGLDYGYTF. The chain uses TRBV5-5 and TRBJ1-2, with TRBD1 as a possible D gene (6 bases). The CDR3 length is 14 residues. CDR1 SGHKS and CDR2 YYEKEE come from the germline V gene (reference sequence). Trimming removed 2 bases from V and 3 bases from J, with 11 bases in between.

The chain combines TRBV2 with TRBJ1-2, with TRBD1 as a possible D gene (5 bases). Trimming pared 1 base from V and 8 bases from J, leaving 14 bases between. The CDR3 has 14 amino acids. CDR1 SNHLY and CDR2 FYNNEI come from the germline V gene. The chain's CDR3 is CASSEGPRVGGYTF. The CDR3 DNA follows: TGTGCCAGCAGTGAAGGGCCCAGGGTCGGAGGCTACACCTTC.

The V call is TRBV5-1, the J call TRBJ2-7, with a possible D match to TRBD2 (5 bases). The CDR3 loop spans 15 amino acids. Germline CDR1 SGHRS, CDR2 YFSETQ. Trimming took 4 bases from V and 1 from J, leaving 15 bases between them. CDR3 residues: CASSPRGASSYEQYF. As DNA, the CDR3 is TGCGCCAGCAGCCCCCGGGGAGCCTCTTCCTACGAGCAGTACTTC.

The chain combines TRBV2 with TRBJ1-5; D is ambiguous. From germline, CDR1 is SNHLY and CDR2 FYNNEI. V dropped 3 bases and J dropped 3 bases, with 6 bases sitting between them. The CDR3 length is 13 residues. CDR3 sequence (DNA): TGTGCCAGCAGTGACGGGCTCAATCAGCCCCAGCATTTT. Protein product: CASSDGLNQPQHF.

This clone was observed once. The gene calls are TRBV3-1 (or the pseudogene TRBV3-2) and TRBJ1-1; D not resolved. V lost 0 bases to trimming and J lost 7 bases, with 12 bases between them. CDR1 and CDR2 from the germline V gene are LGHDT and YNNKEL (reference sequence). The CDR3 consists of 14 residues. The CDR3 nucleotides are TGTGCCAGCAGCCAAGATGGGGTAAAGGGTGAAGCTTTCTTT. Translated: CASSQDGVKGEAFF.

This rearrangement joins TRBV11-2 to TRBJ1-2; no clear D gene. The CDR3 runs 14 residues. The germline V and J ends were trimmed by 2 bases and 8 bases, with 15 bases remaining between them. CDR1 is SGHAT, CDR2 FQNNGV, per germline. The DNA for the CDR3 is TGTGCCAGCAGCTTAACTCAGGACCCGCCCGGCTACACCTTC. Its protein is CASSLTQDPPGYTF.

The rearrangement links TRBV9 to TRBJ2-3; 7 bases fit TRBD1. Losses at the gene ends were 4 bases for V and 6 bases for J; bases not matched to a gene: 23. CDR3 length equals 19 residues. Germline V gene data show CDR1 as SGDLS and CDR2 as YYNGEE. CDR3 nucleotides: TGTGCCAGCAGCCACCCCCCTTTGAACAGGGGAACCCAGGAGGATACGCAGTATTTT. As protein: CASSHPPLNRGTQEDTQYF.

The gene calls are TRBV18 and TRBJ2-7, with D tentatively TRBD1 (6 bases). The CDR3 contains 12 residues. Trimming removed 6 bases at V and 2 bases at J, with 8 bases between. The germline gives CDR1 KGHSH, CDR2 LQKENI. CDR3 nucleotide sequence: TGTGCCAGCTCCGGACAGACCTACGAGCAGTACTTC. Translation: CASSGQTYEQYF.

This chain links TRBV7-8 with TRBJ2-3; 8 bases map to TRBD1. Germline lookup yields CDR1 SGHVS and CDR2 FQNEAQ. The CDR3 is 15 residues long. V trimming: 3 bases; J trimming: 5 bases; junction bases outside the gene matches: 7. CDR3 sequence: CASSFPIDRGDTQYF. The CDR3 region has the DNA TGTGCCAGCAGCTTCCCCATCGACAGGGGAGATACGCAGTATTTT.

The genes are TRBV6-5 and TRBJ2-7; unclear D gene. Germline V lookup: CDR1 MNHEY, CDR2 SVGAGI. The CDR3 consists of 11 residues. Trimming stripped 1 base from V and 5 bases from J, with 3 bases between. In nucleotides, the CDR3 is TGTGCCAGCAGTTACTTGGACGAGCAGTACTTC. It encodes CASSYLDEQYF.

The chain's CDR3 is CSVGGISKLFF. CDR3 sequence (DNA): TGCAGCGTTGGCGGGATCTCGAAACTGTTTTTT. The chain joins TRBV29-1 to TRBJ1-4; unclear D gene. The V and J ends lost 4 bases and 11 bases respectively, with 11 bases between them. The germline V gene encodes CDR1 SQVTM and CDR2 ANQGSEA. CDR3 size: 11 residues.

This chain links TRBV9 with TRBJ1-2; 8 bases map to TRBD1. Germline V gene sequence: CDR1 SGDLS, CDR2 YYNGEE. The CDR3 runs to 13 residues. J gave up 8 bases and V 0 bases, and 3 bases lay outside the gene matches. CDR3 sequence (DNA): TGTGCCAGCAGCGTAGAACAGGGGGTCGGCTACACCTTC. This codes for CASSVEQGVGYTF.

This chain joins TRBV9 and TRBJ2-7; D not certain. V was shortened by 5 bases and J by 0 bases, with 6 bases between the two germline ends. CDR1 SGDLS and CDR2 YYNGEE come from the germline V gene. There are 12 residues in the CDR3. The CDR3 protein is CASSPSSYEQYF. The DNA for the CDR3 is TGTGCCAGCAGTCCAAGCTCCTACGAGCAGTACTTC.

This chain links TRBV30 with TRBJ2-1; 11 bases line up with TRBD2. The CDR3 extends over 13 amino acids. V trimming: 5 bases; J trimming: 5 bases; junction bases outside the gene matches: 2. Germline CDR1 reads GTSNPN; CDR2 reads SVGIG (reference sequence). The CDR3 loop is CAWETSGDNEQFF. CDR3 coding DNA: TGTGCCTGGGAGACTAGCGGGGACAATGAGCAGTTCTTC.

V is TRBV19 and J is TRBJ1-2; possibly TRBD1 for D (5 bases). The CDR3 loop spans 12 amino acids. V was cut by 10 bases and J by 8 bases, with 17 bases left in between. Germline V lookup: CDR1 LNHDA, CDR2 SQIVND (reference sequence). The CDR3 reads CAISWEGRGYTF. CDR3 DNA: TGTGCCATCTCCTGGGAGGGGCGCGGCTACACCTTC.